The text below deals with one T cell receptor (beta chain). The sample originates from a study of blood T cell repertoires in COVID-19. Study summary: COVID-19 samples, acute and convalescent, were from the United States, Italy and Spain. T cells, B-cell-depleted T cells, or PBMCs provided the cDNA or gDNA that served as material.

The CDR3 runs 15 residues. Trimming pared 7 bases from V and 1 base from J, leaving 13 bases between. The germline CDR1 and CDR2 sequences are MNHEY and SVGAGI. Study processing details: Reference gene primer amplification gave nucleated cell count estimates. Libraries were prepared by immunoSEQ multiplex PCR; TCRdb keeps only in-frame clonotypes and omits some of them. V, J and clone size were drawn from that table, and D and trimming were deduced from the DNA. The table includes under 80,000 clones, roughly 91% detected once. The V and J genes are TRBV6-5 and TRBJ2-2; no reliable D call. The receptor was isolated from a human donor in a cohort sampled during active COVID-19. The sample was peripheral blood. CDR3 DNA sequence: TGTGCCAGCAAAAGAGACTCATTGAACACCGGGGAGCTGTTTTTT. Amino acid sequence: CASKRDSLNTGELFF.